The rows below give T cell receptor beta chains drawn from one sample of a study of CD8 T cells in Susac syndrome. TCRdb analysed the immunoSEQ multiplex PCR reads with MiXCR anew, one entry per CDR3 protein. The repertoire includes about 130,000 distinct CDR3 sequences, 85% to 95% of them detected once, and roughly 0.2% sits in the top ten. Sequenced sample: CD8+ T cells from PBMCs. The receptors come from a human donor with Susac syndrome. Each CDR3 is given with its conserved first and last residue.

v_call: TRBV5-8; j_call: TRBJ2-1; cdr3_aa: CASSLRVQIEQFF
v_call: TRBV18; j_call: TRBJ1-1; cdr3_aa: CASSPEVIRTEAFF
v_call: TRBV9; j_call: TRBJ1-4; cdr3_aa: CASSPPGTGKEKLFF
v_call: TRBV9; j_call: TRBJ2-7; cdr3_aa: CASSTSGRGNEQYF
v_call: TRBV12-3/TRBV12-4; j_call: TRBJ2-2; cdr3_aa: CASMQQIYTGELFF
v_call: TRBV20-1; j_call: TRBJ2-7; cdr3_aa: CSATGQTNSYEQYF
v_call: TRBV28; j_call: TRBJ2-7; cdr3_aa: CASRPTSGSEGEQYF
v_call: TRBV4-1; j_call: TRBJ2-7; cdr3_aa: CASSQAPAGGVRNEQYF
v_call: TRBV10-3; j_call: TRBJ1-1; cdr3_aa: CAISDPGMNTEAFF
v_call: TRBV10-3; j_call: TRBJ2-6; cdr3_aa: CAIRQTGAGANVLTF
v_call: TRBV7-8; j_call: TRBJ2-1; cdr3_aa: CASSLETVYSSYNEQFF
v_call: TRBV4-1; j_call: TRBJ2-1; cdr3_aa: CASSPGALDTNEQFF
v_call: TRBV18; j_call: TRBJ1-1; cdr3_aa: CASSPRQGWEADTEAFF
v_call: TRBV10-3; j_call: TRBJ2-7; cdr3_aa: CAISGGQPSSYEQYF
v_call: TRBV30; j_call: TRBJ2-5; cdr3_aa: CAWSVRWRSTLQETQYF
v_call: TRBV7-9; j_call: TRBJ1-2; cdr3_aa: CASSAGFYGYTF
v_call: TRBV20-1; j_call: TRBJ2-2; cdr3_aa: CSARGGPGVGSGELFF